A selection of T cell receptor beta chains follows, all from one sample in a study of radiotherapy plus CTLA-4 blockade in lung cancer. The method was immunoSEQ multiplex PCR; TCRdb's version includes in-frame clones alone and lacks a portion of them. This repertoire shows 50,000 or so clones, 60% to 80% found once; its top ten account for more than 6.5%. The material sequenced was peripheral blood, taken from a patient treated with radiotherapy plus ipilimumab. These receptors originate from a human donor with non-small cell lung cancer who had stable disease on radiotherapy plus ipilimumab. Both conserved end residues are part of each CDR3. Each record gives: J gene, D gene, V gene, clone size, CDR3 DNA, CDR3 protein. A D gene is named only where the DNA matches it firmly. The size of a clone is reported for some rows only, either as once, few or many, or as a class for expanded clones.

>TRBJ1-4|.|TRBV7-6|.
TGTGCCAGCAGCTTAGGCCGGCTGTTTAATGAAAAACTGTTTTTT
CASSLGRLFNEKLFF
>TRBJ2-5|.|TRBV14|once
TGTGCCAGCAGCCAAGTTCTAGGGCCAGAGACCCAGTACTTC
CASSQVLGPETQYF
>TRBJ1-2|.|TRBV9|.
TGTGCCAGCAGCGTAGGAAGCAGAAACGGCTACACCTTC
CASSVGSRNGYTF
>TRBJ1-1|.|TRBV28|.
TGTGCCAGCAGGCTTTTTGGGGCTAACACTGAAGCTTTCTTT
CASRLFGANTEAFF
>TRBJ2-5|.|TRBV13|once
TGTGCCAGCAGCTTAGCACACCCAATGGAGACCCAGTACTTC
CASSLAHPMETQYF
>TRBJ1-5|.|TRBV7-6|.
TGTGCCAGCCGGCTAGGACAAAATAGCAATCAGCCCCAGCATTTT
CASRLGQNSNQPQHF
>TRBJ1-3|.|TRBV12-5|.
TGTGCTAGTGGATTAAACACCATATATTTT
CASGLNTIYF
>TRBJ1-1|.|TRBV7-9|.
TGTGCCAGCAGCCCCTTAGGGGCTGAAGCTTTCTTT
CASSPLGAEAFF
>TRBJ1-5|.|TRBV5-4|.
TGTGCCACTGCGAACCAGGGCCTGGACAATCAGCCCCAGCATTTT
CATANQGLDNQPQHF
>TRBJ1-1|TRBD1|TRBV6-5|.
TGTGCCAGCGCGGACAGGGGTTTGAACACTGAAGCTTTCTTT
CASADRGLNTEAFF
>TRBJ1-2|TRBD1|TRBV28|.
TGTGCCAGCAGTTCGACAGGGGTCTATGGCTACACCTTC
CASSSTGVYGYTF
>TRBJ2-3|.|TRBV6-4|.
TGTGCCAGCAGTGACTCGACTGCAGTCACAGATACGCAGTATTTT
CASSDSTAVTDTQYF
>TRBJ1-5|.|TRBV4-2|.
TGTGCCAGCAGCCAAGAGCCGGCAGAGGGCAATCAGCCCCAGCATTTT
CASSQEPAEGNQPQHF
>TRBJ1-1|.|TRBV7-8|.
TGTGCCAGCAGCTTAGCGACAGAGATGAACACTGAAGCTTTCTTT
CASSLATEMNTEAFF
>TRBJ1-2|.|TRBV7-9|.
TGTGCCAGCAGCTTAGGTATCGGGTTGGGCGGCTACACCTTC
CASSLGIGLGGYTF
>TRBJ2-1|.|TRBV14|.
TGTGCCAGCAGCCAAGATTGGGGGGCAGGGACCTACAATGAGCAGTTCTTC
CASSQDWGAGTYNEQFF
>TRBJ2-1|TRBD1|TRBV5-1|.
TGCGCCAGCAGCTTTGGACAGGGTACCAATGAGCAGTTCTTC
CASSFGQGTNEQFF
>TRBJ2-7|.|TRBV9|.
TGTGCCAGCAGCGTAGCGGCCGGACCCCTGTACGAGCAGTACTTC
CASSVAAGPLYEQYF
>TRBJ1-6|.|TRBV5-5|few
TGTGCCAGCAGCTTGGCCCTGGGTTCGGATAATTCACCCCTCCACTTT
CASSLALGSDNSPLHF
>TRBJ2-7|.|TRBV6-1|.
TGTGCCAGCAGTGTCGGACAGATCTACGAGCAGTACTTC
CASSVGQIYEQYF
>TRBJ1-2|.|TRBV19|few
TGTGCCAGTAGTTCCCGGGCCTTCTATGGCTACACCTTC
CASSSRAFYGYTF
>TRBJ2-2|.|TRBV7-9|.
TGTGCCGCCAGGGGAGCGATTTCGAACACCGGGGAGCTGTTTTTT
CAARGAISNTGELFF
>TRBJ1-3|.|TRBV9|.
TGTGCCAGCAGCGAAGGTCACGGCAACACCATATATTTT
CASSEGHGNTIYF